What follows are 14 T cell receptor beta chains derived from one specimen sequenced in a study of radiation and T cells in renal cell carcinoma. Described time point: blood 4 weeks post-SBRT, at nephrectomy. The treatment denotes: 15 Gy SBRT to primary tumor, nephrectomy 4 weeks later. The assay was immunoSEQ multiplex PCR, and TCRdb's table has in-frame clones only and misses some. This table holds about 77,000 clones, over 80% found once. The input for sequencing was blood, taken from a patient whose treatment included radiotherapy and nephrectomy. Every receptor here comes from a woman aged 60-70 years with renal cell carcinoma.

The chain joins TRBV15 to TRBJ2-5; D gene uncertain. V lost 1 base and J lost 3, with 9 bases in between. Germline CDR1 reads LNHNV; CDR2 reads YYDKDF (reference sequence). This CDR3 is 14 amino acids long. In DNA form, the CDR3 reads TGTGCCACCAGCAGAGGCCCGATTGAAGAGACCCAGTACTTC. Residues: CATSRGPIEETQYF.

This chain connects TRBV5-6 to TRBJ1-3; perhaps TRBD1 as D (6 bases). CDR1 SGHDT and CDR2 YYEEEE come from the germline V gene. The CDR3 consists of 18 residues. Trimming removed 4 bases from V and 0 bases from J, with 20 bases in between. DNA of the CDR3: TGTGCCAGCAGCGTGGAGGGGGTGGGCAGACTCTCTGGAAACACCATATATTTT. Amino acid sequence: CASSVEGVGRLSGNTIYF.

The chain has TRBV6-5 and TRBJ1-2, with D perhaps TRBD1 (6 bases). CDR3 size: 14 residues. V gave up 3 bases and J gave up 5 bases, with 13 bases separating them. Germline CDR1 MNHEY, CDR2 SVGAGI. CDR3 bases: TGTGCCAGCAGTTATGGGGGCGGAGATTATGGCTACACCTTC. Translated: CASSYGGGDYGYTF.

The CDR3 reads CASSMDRVLAKNIQYF. The DNA of the CDR3 is TGTGCCAGTAGCATGGACAGGGTACTAGCCAAAAACATTCAGTACTTC. J is TRBJ2-4 and V is TRBV19; 8 bases agree with TRBD1. The CDR3 loop spans 16 amino acids. J lost 0 bases, V lost 6 bases, and 7 bases had no gene match. Germline loops: CDR1 LNHDA, CDR2 SQIVND (reference sequence).

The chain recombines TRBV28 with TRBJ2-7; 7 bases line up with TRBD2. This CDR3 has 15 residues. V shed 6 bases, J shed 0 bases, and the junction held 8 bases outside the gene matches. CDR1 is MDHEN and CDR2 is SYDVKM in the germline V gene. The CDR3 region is CASRGGTRSSYEQYF. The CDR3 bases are TGTGCCAGCAGGGGGGGGACCCGTAGCTCCTACGAGCAGTACTTC.

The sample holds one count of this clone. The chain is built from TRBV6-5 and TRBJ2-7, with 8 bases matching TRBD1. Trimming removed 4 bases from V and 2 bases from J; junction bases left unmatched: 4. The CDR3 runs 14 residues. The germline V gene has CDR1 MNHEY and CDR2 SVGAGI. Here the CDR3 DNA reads TGTGCCAGCAGTTCCGACAGGGGAACCTACGAGCAGTACTTC. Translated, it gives CASSSDRGTYEQYF.

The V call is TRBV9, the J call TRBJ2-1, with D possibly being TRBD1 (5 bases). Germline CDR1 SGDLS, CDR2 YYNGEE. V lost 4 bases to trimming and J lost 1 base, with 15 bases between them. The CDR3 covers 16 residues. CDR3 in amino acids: CASSPPLRGSYNEQFF. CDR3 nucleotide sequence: TGTGCCAGCAGCCCCCCTCTAAGGGGATCCTACAATGAGCAGTTCTTC.

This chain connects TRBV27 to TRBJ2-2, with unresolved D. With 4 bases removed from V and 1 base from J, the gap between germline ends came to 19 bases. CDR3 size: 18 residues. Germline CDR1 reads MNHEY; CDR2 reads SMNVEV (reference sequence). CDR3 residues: CASSSPGGPLGNTGELFF. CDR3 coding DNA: TGTGCCAGCAGTTCCCCGGGCGGCCCGCTCGGGAACACCGGGGAGCTGTTTTTT.

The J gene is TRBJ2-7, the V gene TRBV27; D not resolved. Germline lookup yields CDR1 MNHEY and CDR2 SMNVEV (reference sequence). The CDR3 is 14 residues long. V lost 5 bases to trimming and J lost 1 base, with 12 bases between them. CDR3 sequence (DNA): TGTGCCAGCAGTGAATCGTTTACATCCTACGAGCAGTACTTC. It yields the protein CASSESFTSYEQYF.

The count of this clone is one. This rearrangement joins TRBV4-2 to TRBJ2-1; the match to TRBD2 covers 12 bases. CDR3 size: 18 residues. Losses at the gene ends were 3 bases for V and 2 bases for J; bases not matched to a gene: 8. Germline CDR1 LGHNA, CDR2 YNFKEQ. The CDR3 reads CASSQGRLAGDPYNEQFF. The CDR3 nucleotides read TGTGCCAGCAGCCAGGGCAGACTAGCGGGGGACCCCTACAATGAGCAGTTCTTC.

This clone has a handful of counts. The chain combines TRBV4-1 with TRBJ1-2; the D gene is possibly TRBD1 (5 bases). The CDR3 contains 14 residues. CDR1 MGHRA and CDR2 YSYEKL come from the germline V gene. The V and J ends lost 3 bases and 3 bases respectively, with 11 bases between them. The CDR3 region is CASSQGRTYYGYTF. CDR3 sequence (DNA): TGCGCCAGCAGCCAGGGACGGACCTACTATGGCTACACCTTC.

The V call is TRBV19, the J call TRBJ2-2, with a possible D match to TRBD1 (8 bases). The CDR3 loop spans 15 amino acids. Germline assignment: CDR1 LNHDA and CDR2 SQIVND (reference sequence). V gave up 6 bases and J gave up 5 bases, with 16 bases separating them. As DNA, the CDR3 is TGTGCCAGTAGCGATGAACAGGGGGGGACCGGGGAGCTGTTTTTT. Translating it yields CASSDEQGGTGELFF.

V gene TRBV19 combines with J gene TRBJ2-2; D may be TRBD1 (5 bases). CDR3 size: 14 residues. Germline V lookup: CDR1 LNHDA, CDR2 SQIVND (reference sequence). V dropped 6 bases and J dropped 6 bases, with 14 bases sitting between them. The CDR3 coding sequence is TGTGCCAGTAGACAGGATCGTGCGGCCGGGGAGCTGTTTTTT. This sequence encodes CASRQDRAAGELFF.

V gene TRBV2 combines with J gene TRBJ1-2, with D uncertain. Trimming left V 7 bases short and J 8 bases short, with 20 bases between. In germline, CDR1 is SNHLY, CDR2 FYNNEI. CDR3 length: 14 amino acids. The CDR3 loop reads CASTRRGREGGYTF. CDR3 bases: TGTGCCAGCACTCGCCGCGGGAGGGAGGGAGGCTACACCTTC.